Below, 18 T cell receptor beta chains from the same sample are listed, as sequenced in a study of T-cell reconstitution after alpha-beta-depleted transplantation in children. Unique molecular identifiers were used to barcode this TCRbeta library. MiXCR, run by TCRdb on the PCR reads, gives a single entry per CDR3 protein. The sample records some 500,000 distinct CDR3 sequences, less than 35% being singletons. The starting material was PBMCs from the stem cell graft donor, obtained from the stem cell graft. Receptors were obtained from a human donor who donated a stem cell graft to a child with aplastic anemia.

There are a few counts of this clonotype. The chain combines TRBV6-1 with TRBJ2-7; D is ambiguous. V lost 3 bases and J lost 0, with 9 bases in between. The germline V gene has CDR1 MNHNS and CDR2 SASEGT. The CDR3 length is 14 residues. This CDR3 is CASSEQAHSYEQYF. CDR3 bases: TGTGCCAGCAGTGAGCAAGCGCACTCCTACGAGCAGTACTTC.

The chain is built from TRBV7-2 and TRBJ2-7, with D hard to call. The germline V and J ends were trimmed by 5 bases and 3 bases, with 5 bases remaining between them. The CDR3 totals 11 residues. The germline V gene encodes CDR1 SGHTA and CDR2 FQGNSA. Here the CDR3 reads CASSVNYEQYF. DNA for the CDR3: TGTGCCAGCAGCGTTAACTACGAGCAGTACTTC. The full variable domain, completed using reference TRBV7-2 and TRBJ2-7, is GAGVSQSPSNKVTEKGKDVELRCDPISGHTALYWYRQSLGQGLEFLIYFQGNSAPDKSGLPSDRFSAERTGGSVSTLTIQRTQQEDSAVYLCASSVNYEQYFGPGTRLTVT.

This chain connects TRBV29-1 to TRBJ2-1; 10 bases align to TRBD2. CDR3 length: 14 residues. Trimming removed 0 bases from V and 13 bases from J; junction bases left unmatched: 9. Germline CDR1 SQVTM, CDR2 ANQGSEA. CDR3 DNA sequence: TGCAGCGTTGAAGATGCGGCTAGCGGGAGAGTTCAGTTCTTC. Translation gives CSVEDAASGRVQFF.

This clonotype was recorded a few times. The V gene is TRBV10-3, the J gene TRBJ2-7; 8 bases are shared with TRBD1. The CDR3 totals 12 residues. Germline loops: CDR1 ENHRY, CDR2 SYGVKD. J lost 3 bases, V lost 6 bases, and 1 base had no gene match. The CDR3 sequence: CAIRGTGYEQYF. For the CDR3, the DNA is TGTGCCATCAGGGGGACAGGCTACGAGCAGTACTTC.

The rearrangement links TRBV18 to TRBJ1-4, with D hard to call. There are 15 residues in the CDR3. Trimming cost V 0 bases and J 7 bases, with 12 bases left between them. Germline CDR1 and CDR2: KGHSH and LQKENI. The CDR3 coding sequence is TGTGCCAGCTCACCACCAGTGGCGAGTGGTGAAAAACTGTTTTTT. This translates into CASSPPVASGEKLFF.

This clonotype was counted only a few times. The chain uses TRBV5-1 and TRBJ2-6, with no clear D. Germline loops: CDR1 SGHRS, CDR2 YFSETQ. With 5 bases removed from V and 1 base from J, the gap between germline ends came to 10 bases. CDR3 length equals 15 residues. The CDR3 bases are TGCGCCAGCAGTCCCGCGCCGTCTGGGGCCAACGTCCTGACTTTC. Translation gives CASSPAPSGANVLTF. Combining the CDR3 with reference TRBV5-1 and TRBJ2-6 gives the whole variable domain KAGVTQTPRYLIKTRGQQVTLSCSPISGHRSVSWYQQTPGQGLQFLFEYFSETQRNKGNFPGRFSGRQFSNSRSEMNVSTLELGDSALYLCASSPAPSGANVLTFGAGSRLTVL.

This clonotype came up a few times. This chain uses TRBV20-1 with TRBJ2-1, with D maybe TRBD2 (5 bases). V was shortened by 3 bases and J by 0 bases, with 12 bases between the two germline ends. Looked up from germline, CDR1 is DFQATT and CDR2 is SNEGSKA (reference sequence). The CDR3 contains 15 residues. The CDR3 sequence: CSARILRGSYNEQFF. The CDR3 region has the DNA TGCAGTGCTAGGATCCTTCGGGGCTCCTACAATGAGCAGTTCTTC.

The gene calls are TRBV20-1 and TRBJ2-1; the match to TRBD1 covers 8 bases. Trimming at V came to 2 bases and at J to 10 bases, leaving 10 bases not matched to a gene. CDR3 length: 14 residues. Germline values: CDR1 DFQATT, CDR2 SNEGSKA (reference sequence). The CDR3 is CSARHAGQVGEQFF. The CDR3 DNA follows: TGCAGTGCTAGACACGCGGGACAGGTTGGGGAGCAGTTCTTC.

As DNA, the CDR3 is TGTGCCAGCACAGTTGGGCGGCAGAACACCGGGGAGCTGTTTTTT. It yields the protein CASTVGRQNTGELFF. The chain joins TRBV12-3 or TRBV12-4 to TRBJ2-2, with D unclear. Trimming took 7 bases from V and 1 from J, leaving 13 bases between them. The CDR3 runs 15 residues.

The chain employs TRBV20-1 and TRBJ1-4; TRBD1 is a possible D gene (5 bases). Germline V gene data show CDR1 as DFQATT and CDR2 as SNEGSKA (reference sequence). The CDR3 is 14 residues long. The ends were cut back, 3 bases at V and 7 bases at J, with 15 bases in the middle. This CDR3 reads CSASRVTGGEKLFF. CDR3 nucleotide sequence: TGCAGTGCTAGTCGAGTTACAGGAGGTGAAAAACTGTTTTTT.

This clonotype was seen more than once but under ten times. The rearrangement links TRBV7-2 to TRBJ2-7; the D is unclear. CDR1 and CDR2 from the germline V gene are SGHTA and FQGNSA. This CDR3 contains 12 residues. V lost 3 bases and J 2 bases, leaving 5 bases between the germline ends. DNA for the CDR3: TGTGCCAGCAGCTTCGACCCCTACGAGCAGTACGTC. Its translation: CASSFDPYEQYV.

The chain is built from TRBV20-1 and TRBJ2-4; possibly TRBD2 for D (7 bases). V was pared by 5 bases and J by 6 bases, with 17 bases between. In germline, CDR1 is DFQATT, CDR2 SNEGSKA (reference sequence). This CDR3 is built from 14 residues. This CDR3 reads CSAEGGLARNIQYF. CDR3 nucleotide sequence: TGCAGTGCTGAGGGGGGGCTAGCAAGAAACATTCAGTACTTC.

In its sample, this clonotype was seen a few times. The V gene is TRBV6-6, the J gene TRBJ2-7, with D hard to call. From germline, CDR1 is MNHNY and CDR2 SVGAGI (reference sequence). V lost 6 bases to trimming and J lost 4 bases, with 13 bases between them. The CDR3 runs 13 residues. The CDR3 nucleotides are TGTGCCAGCAGCTTAAAGAGCCAATACGAGCAGTACGTC. This codes for CASSLKSQYEQYV.

This clonotype was observed a few times. The V call is TRBV6-5, the J call TRBJ1-5; 9 nucleotides agree with TRBD1. J lost 2 bases, V lost 7 bases, and 9 bases had no gene match. Germline V gene sequence: CDR1 MNHEY, CDR2 SVGAGI. This CDR3 region has 16 residues. The CDR3 sequence: CASTPHRDRGNQPQHF. In DNA, the CDR3 is TGTGCCAGCACGCCCCACCGGGACAGGGGCAATCAGCCCCAGCATTTT.

The chain uses TRBV5-6 and TRBJ2-7; D ambiguous. This CDR3 spans 15 amino acids. Germline V gene data show CDR1 as SGHDT and CDR2 as YYEEEE. Trimming left V 4 bases short and J 4 bases short, with 18 bases between. The CDR3 loop reads CASSTDTPTLYEQYF. CDR3 in DNA: TGTGCCAGCAGCACCGATACACCTACCCTTTACGAGCAGTACTTC.

This clonotype was seen only a few times. The genes are TRBV29-1 and TRBJ1-5, with TRBD1 matching 7 bases. The CDR3 runs to 15 residues. From germline, CDR1 is SQVTM and CDR2 ANQGSEA. V dropped 4 bases and J dropped 3; count of bases not matched to a gene: 9. This CDR3 reads CSVVRGGIANQPQHF. In DNA, the CDR3 is TGCAGCGTTGTACGAGGGGGCATAGCCAATCAGCCCCAGCATTTT. The variable domain in full, with the rest retrieved from reference TRBV29-1 and TRBJ1-5, is SAVISQKPSRDICQRGTSLTIQCQVDSQVTMMFWYRQQPGQSLTLIATANQGSEATYESGFVIDKFPISRPNLTFSTLTVSNMSPEDSSIYLCSVVRGGIANQPQHFGDGTRLSIL.

This clonotype was detected ten times or more. This chain joins TRBV7-9 and TRBJ1-2; TRBD1 aligns across 8 bases. V lost 4 bases, J lost 7 bases, and 8 bases stayed unmatched. The CDR3 has 14 residues. The germline V gene has CDR1 SEHNR and CDR2 FQNEAQ (reference sequence). DNA for the CDR3: TGTGCCAGCAGCTCCCATGGCAGGGGGCTTGGCTACACCTTC. This sequence encodes CASSSHGRGLGYTF.

This clonotype was counted a few times. The V and J genes are TRBV15 and TRBJ1-4; D is perhaps TRBD1 (6 bases). The germline CDR1 and CDR2 sequences are LNHNV and YYDKDF (reference sequence). V lost 5 bases and J 0 bases, leaving 13 bases between the germline ends. The length of the CDR3 is 16 residues. The CDR3 coding sequence is TGTGCCACCAGCCCCCAGGGGCGAACAACTAATGAAAAACTGTTTTTT. This sequence encodes CATSPQGRTTNEKLFF.